This T cell receptor (beta chain) derives from a study of cytomegalovirus exposure and HLA in healthy donors. In the study overall: Researchers found that approximately 80% of fewer than 450 genotyped donors fell within the Caucasian-associated ancestry cluster.

CDR1 and CDR2 from the germline V gene are SGHRS and YFSETQ. The V and J ends lost 0 bases and 3 bases, in that order; junction bases with no gene match: 6. This CDR3 is 16 amino acids long. Points on this clone: Its target is not known.

Study conclusions and caveats: HLA-A and HLA-B allele assignments for most subjects were reportedly predicted accurately using TCR beta sequences. The authors listed 164 TCR beta chains as cytomegalovirus-associated. Accounts indicate the classifier identified cytomegalovirus status with strong specificity and sensitivity.

PCR used 60 Vbeta primers and 13 Jbeta primers. Using immunoSEQ multiplex PCR, the repertoire was profiled, and TCRdb retains in-frame clones only, with some absent. The profile shows 150,000 to 200,000 clones, 75% of them singletons. The chain has TRBV5-1 and TRBJ2-7; 10 bases match TRBD1. This clonotype was obtained from a man younger than 35 in good health and CMV-seropositive. Specimen: PBMCs. The CDR3 loop is CASSLGGGQGIYEQYF. As DNA, the CDR3 is TGCGCCAGCAGCTTGGGTGGGGGACAGGGGATCTACGAGCAGTACTTC.